Sequencing of this TCR beta chain was carried out in a study of spatial heterogeneity in lung cancer. Time point noted: sample taken at primary tumor resection. The cohort: around 79 early-stage, untreated non-small cell lung cancer patients. The study sequenced unsorted whole RNA from tumor, nontumor lung or frozen PBMC. The study's findings and limits: Ubiquitous, expanded tumor-derived TCRs were more frequently observed in blood at resection than at follow-up.

A distinct unique molecular identifier was carried by each TCR cDNA molecule. TCRdb called the 5' RACE reads again in MiXCR, with one record for every CDR3 protein. Here the sample spans about 40,000 distinct CDR3 sequences, 5.2% being singletons. This clonotype was picked up many times. The antigen is not known. The CDR3 length is 13 residues. CDR1 is DFQATT, CDR2 SNEGSKA, per germline (reference sequence). The V end lost 6 bases, the J end lost 5 bases, and 14 bases lay between the germline ends. The receptor comes from a female donor with early-stage non-small cell lung cancer. The sequenced sample was PBMCs, obtained at surgery. The chain has TRBV20-1 and TRBJ2-1; weak D call: TRBD2 (6 bases). The CDR3: CSAPTSSHNEQFF. In nucleotides, the CDR3 is TGCAGTGCCCCGACTAGTTCTCACAATGAGCAGTTCTTC.